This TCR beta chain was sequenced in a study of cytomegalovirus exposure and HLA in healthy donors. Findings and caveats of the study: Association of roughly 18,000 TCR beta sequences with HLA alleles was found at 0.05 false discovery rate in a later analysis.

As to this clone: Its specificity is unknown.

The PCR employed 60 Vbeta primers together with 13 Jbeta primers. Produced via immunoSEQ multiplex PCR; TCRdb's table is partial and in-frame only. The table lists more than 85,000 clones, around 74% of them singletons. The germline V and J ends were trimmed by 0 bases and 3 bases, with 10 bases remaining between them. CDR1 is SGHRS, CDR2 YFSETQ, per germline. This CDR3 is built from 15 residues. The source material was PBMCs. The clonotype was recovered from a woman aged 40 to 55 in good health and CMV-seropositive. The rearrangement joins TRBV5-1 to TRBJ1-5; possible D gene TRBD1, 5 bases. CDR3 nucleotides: TGCGCCAGCAGCTTGGGGCAGGGTACCAATCAGCCCCAGCATTTT. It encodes CASSLGQGTNQPQHF.